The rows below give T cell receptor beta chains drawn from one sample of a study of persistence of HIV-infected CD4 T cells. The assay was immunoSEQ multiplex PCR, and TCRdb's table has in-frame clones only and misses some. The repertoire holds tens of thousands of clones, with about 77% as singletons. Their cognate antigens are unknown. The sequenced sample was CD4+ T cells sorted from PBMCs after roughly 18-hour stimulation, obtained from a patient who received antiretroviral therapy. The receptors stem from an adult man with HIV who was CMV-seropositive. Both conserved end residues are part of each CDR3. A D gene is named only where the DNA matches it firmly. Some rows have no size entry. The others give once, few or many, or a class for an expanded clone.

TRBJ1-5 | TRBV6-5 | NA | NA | TGTGCCAGCAGGCCCTTGACGGGAAATCAGCCCCAGCATTTT | CASRPLTGNQPQHF
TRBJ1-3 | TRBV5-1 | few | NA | TGCGCCAGCAGCAATAGCTTAAACACCATATATTTT | CASSNSLNTIYF
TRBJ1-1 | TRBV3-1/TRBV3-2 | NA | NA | TGTGCCAGCAGCCAGGGGGCAACTGAAGCTTTCTTT | CASSQGATEAFF
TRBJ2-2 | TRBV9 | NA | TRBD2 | TGTGCCAGCAGCGTAGCGGGGGGGCGGAGCACCGGGGAGCTGTTTTTT | CASSVAGGRSTGELFF
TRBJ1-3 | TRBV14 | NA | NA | TGTGCCAGCAGCTTCCTCGGCTCTGGAAACACCATATATTTT | CASSFLGSGNTIYF
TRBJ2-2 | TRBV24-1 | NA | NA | TGTGCCACCAGTGGTCTCCCCAACACCGGGGAGCTGTTTTTT | CATSGLPNTGELFF
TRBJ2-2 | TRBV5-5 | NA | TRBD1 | TGTGCCAGCAGCTCAAGGACAGGGGGAGGCACCGGGGAGCTGTTTTTT | CASSSRTGGGTGELFF
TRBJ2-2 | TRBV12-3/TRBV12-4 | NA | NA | TGTGCCAGCAGTTTGGGCCCCAGCGGGGAGCTGTTTTTT | CASSLGPSGELFF
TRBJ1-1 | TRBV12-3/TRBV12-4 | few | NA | TGTGCCAGCAGCGACGGACAGTATGAAGCTTTCTTT | CASSDGQYEAFF
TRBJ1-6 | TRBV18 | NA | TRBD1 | TGTGCCAGCTCACCAACAGGGGGCTTGAATTCACCCCTCCACTTT | CASSPTGGLNSPLHF
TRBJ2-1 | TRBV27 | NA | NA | TGTGCCAGCAGTTCTACCTCCGGCAGGGCAAGTGAGCAGTTCTTC | CASSSTSGRASEQFF
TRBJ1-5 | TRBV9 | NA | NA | TGTGCCAGCAGCCGTAGAGTCGATGCGAATCAGCCCCAGCATTTT | CASSRRVDANQPQHF
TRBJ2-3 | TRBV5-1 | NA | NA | TGCGCCAGCAGCTTGGATGTTTTTAGCACAGATACGCAGTATTTT | CASSLDVFSTDTQYF
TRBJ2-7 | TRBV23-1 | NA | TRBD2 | TGCGCCAGCAGTCAATCTGGGACTAGCTCCCACGAGCAGTACTTC | CASSQSGTSSHEQYF
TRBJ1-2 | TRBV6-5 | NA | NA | TGTGCCAGCAGTTACCCCGGGATTCAGGGCAAGAGGATGTACACCTTC | CASSYPGIQGKRMYTF
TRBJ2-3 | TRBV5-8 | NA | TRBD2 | TGTGCCAGCAGTTACCATCTAGCGGGGGTCACAGATACGCAGTATTTT | CASSYHLAGVTDTQYF
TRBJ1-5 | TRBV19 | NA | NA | TGTGCCAGTAGTATAGTCGGGGGGGCTGGCAATCAGCCCCAGCATTTT | CASSIVGGAGNQPQHF
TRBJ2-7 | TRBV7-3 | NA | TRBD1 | TGTGCCAGCAGTTCCACCGGGACAGGGAGGGAGCAGTACTTC | CASSSTGTGREQYF
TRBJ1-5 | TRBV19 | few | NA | TGTGCCAGTAGTATAGTAGCCGATCAGCCCCAGCATTTT | CASSIVADQPQHF
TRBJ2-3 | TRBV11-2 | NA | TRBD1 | TGTGCCAGCAGTTCCGGGACAGGGATCACAGATACGCAGTATTTT | CASSSGTGITDTQYF
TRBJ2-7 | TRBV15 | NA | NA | TGTGCCACCGCAGGGATTGATAGACCCTACGAGCAGTACTTC | CATAGIDRPYEQYF
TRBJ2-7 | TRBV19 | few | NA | TGTGCCAGTAGTATTAAGCTGGCAGGTTCCTACGAGCAGTACTTC | CASSIKLAGSYEQYF
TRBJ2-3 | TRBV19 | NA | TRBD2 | TGTGCCAGTAGTATGGTAGCGGGGGGTCCGACAGATACGCAGTATTTT | CASSMVAGGPTDTQYF
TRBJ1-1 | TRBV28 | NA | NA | TGTGCCAGCAGTTTTCAAGGACGGGAGGAAGCTTTCTTT | CASSFQGREEAFF
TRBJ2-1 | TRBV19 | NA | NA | TGTGCCAGTTCTATGACCACCGGTGAGCAGTTCTTC | CASSMTTGEQFF
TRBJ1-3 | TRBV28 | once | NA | TGTGCCAGCAGTTTAAGTACTTCAAAAGGAAACACCATATATTTT | CASSLSTSKGNTIYF
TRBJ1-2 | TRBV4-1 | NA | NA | TGCGCCAGCAGCCAAGCTGCAGCAAACTATGGCTACACCTTC | CASSQAAANYGYTF
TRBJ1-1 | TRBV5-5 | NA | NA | TGTGCCAGCAGCGTCCTTAGGACGAACACTGAAGCTTTCTTT | CASSVLRTNTEAFF
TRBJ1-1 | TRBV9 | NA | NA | TGTGCCAGCAGTCAGAGCCTGAACACTGAAGCTTTCTTT | CASSQSLNTEAFF
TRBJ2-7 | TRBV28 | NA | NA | TGTGCCAGCACTAGCAGGGTCCACGAGCAGTACTTC | CASTSRVHEQYF
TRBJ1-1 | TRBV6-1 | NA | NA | TGTGCCAGCAGTGAAGCTCCAGGGATGAACACTGAAGCTTTCTTT | CASSEAPGMNTEAFF
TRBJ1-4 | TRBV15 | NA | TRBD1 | TGTGCCACCAGCAGAGCACCGGGACAGGGGTTAGAAAAACTGTTTTTT | CATSRAPGQGLEKLFF
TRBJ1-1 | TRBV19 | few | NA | TGTGCCAGTAGTATCCGTACCCCCGGGGACACTGAAGCTTTCTTT | CASSIRTPGDTEAFF
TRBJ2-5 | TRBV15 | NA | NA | TGTGCCACCGCGGAGCAGCTGGAAAGTACCCAGTACTTC | CATAEQLESTQYF
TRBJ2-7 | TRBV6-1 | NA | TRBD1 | TGTGCCAGCAGTGAACAGGGGGCGGGAATCTACGAGCAGTACTTC | CASSEQGAGIYEQYF
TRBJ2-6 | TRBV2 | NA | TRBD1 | TGTGCCAGCGTCCGGGACAGGCTAGGCTCTGGGGCCAACGTCCTGACTTTC | CASVRDRLGSGANVLTF
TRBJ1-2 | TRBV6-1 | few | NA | TGTGCCAGCAGTGAAGGGTCCTCCCTCCTGGGTGGCTACACCTTC | CASSEGSSLLGGYTF
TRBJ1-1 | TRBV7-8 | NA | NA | TGTGCCAGCAGCTTCCGTACGGAAGAAGCTTTCTTT | CASSFRTEEAFF
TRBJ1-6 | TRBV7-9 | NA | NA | TGTGCCAGCAGCAGGGAAGGTTCACCCCTCCACTTT | CASSREGSPLHF
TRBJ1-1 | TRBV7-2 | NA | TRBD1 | TGTGCCAGCAGCTCCGGACAGGGGGCGTCGAACACTGAAGCTTTCTTT | CASSSGQGASNTEAFF
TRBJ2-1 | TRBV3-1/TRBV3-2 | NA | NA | TGTGCCAGCAGCCAAGGGGGACTCCAAAATGAGCAGTTCTTC | CASSQGGLQNEQFF
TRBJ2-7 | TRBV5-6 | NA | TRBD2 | TGTGCCAGCAGCCCCGGCCCCAGCGGGGGGGCCTACGAGCAGTACTTC | CASSPGPSGGAYEQYF
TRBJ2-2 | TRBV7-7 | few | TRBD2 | TGTGCCAGCAGCCCTGGGACTAGCGGTCCCGGGGAGCTGTTTTTT | CASSPGTSGPGELFF
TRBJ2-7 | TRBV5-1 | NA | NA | TGCGCCAGCAGCTTGGGAGGGGTTGAGGACGAGCAGTACTTC | CASSLGGVEDEQYF
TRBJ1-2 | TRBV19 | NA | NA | TGTGCCAGTAGGGACTCGGGCCCCTTTGGCTACACCTTC | CASRDSGPFGYTF
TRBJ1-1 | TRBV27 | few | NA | TGTGCCAGCAGTCCCGGGACCCCTTTTACTATGAACACTGAAGCTTTCTTT | CASSPGTPFTMNTEAFF
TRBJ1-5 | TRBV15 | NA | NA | TGTGCCACCAGCAGAGGTAACGATCAGCCCCAGCATTTT | CATSRGNDQPQHF
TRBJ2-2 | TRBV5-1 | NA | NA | TGCGCCAGCAGGGATACACAGGGAATCGGGGAGCTGTTTTTT | CASRDTQGIGELFF
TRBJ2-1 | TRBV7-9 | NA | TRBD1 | TGTGCCAGCAGCCTCAGACAGGGGGAGTACAATGAGCAGTTCTTC | CASSLRQGEYNEQFF
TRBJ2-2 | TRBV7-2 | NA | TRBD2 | TGTGCCAGCAGTACCGGGACTATGAACACCGGGGAGCTGTTTTTT | CASSTGTMNTGELFF
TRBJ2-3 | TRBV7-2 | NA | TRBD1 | TGTGCCAGCAGTGGGACAGGGGCAGATACGCAGTATTTT | CASSGTGADTQYF
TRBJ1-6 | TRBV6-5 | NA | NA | TGTGCCAGCAGAAACCCCACCCCTAATTCACCCCTCCACTTT | CASRNPTPNSPLHF
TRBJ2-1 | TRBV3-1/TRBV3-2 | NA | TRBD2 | TGTGCCACCAGCCCAACGACTAGCGGGGGGCACACTGAGCAGTTCTTC | CATSPTTSGGHTEQFF
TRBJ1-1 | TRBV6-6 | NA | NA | TGTGCCAGCAGTTTGGGCGGTTTAACTGAAGCTTTCTTT | CASSLGGLTEAFF
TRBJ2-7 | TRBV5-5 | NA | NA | TGTGCCAGCAGCTCCGAGACAGGATTCTACGAGCAGTACTTC | CASSSETGFYEQYF